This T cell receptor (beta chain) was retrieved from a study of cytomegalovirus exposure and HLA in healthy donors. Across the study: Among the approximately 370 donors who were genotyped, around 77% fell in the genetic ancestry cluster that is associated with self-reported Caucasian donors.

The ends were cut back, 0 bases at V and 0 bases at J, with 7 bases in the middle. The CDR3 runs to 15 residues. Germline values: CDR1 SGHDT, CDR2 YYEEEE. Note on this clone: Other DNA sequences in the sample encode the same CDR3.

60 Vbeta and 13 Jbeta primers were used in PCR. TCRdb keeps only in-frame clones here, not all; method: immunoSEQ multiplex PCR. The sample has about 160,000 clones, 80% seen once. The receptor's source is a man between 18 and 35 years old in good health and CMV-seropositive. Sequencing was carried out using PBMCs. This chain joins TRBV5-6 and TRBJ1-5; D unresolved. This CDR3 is CASSLGGPSNQPQHF. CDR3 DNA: TGTGCCAGCAGCTTGGGAGGGCCTAGCAATCAGCCCCAGCATTTT.